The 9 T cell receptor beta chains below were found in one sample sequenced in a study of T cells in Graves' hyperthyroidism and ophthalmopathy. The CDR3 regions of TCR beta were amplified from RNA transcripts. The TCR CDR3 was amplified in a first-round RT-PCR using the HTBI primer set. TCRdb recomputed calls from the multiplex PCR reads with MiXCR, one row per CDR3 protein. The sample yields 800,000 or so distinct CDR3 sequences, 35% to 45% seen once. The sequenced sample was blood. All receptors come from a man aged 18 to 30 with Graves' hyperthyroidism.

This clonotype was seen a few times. CDR3 bases: TGTGCCAGCAGCGGCAGGGTAGAGCAGCCCCAGCATTTT. Amino acids: CASSGRVEQPQHF. The chain has TRBV6-5 and TRBJ1-5; D is perhaps TRBD1 (5 bases). Trimming took 6 bases from V and 7 from J, leaving 13 bases between them. The CDR3 runs 13 residues. Looked up from germline, CDR1 is MNHEY and CDR2 is SVGAGI.

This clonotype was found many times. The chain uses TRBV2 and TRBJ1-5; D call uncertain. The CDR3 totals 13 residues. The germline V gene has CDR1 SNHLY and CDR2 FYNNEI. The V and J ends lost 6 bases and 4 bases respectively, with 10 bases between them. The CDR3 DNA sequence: TGTGCCAGCAGGAGGTCGGGGAATCAGCCCCAGCATTTT. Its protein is CASRRSGNQPQHF.

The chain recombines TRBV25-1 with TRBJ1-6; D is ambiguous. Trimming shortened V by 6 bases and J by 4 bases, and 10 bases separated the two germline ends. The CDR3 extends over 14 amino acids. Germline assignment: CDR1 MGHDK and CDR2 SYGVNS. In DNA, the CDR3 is TGTGCCAGCAGAGGTGAAGCATATAATTCACCCCTCCACTTT. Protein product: CASRGEAYNSPLHF. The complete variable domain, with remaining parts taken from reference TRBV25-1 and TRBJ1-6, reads EADIYQTPRYLVIGTGKKITLECSQTMGHDKMYWYQQDPGMELHLIHYSYGVNSTEKGDLSSESTVSRIRTEHFPLTLESARPSHTSQYLCASRGEAYNSPLHFGNGTRLTVT.

CDR3 in amino acids: CATSTSGAYGYTF. The CDR3 DNA reads TGTGCCACCAGCACATCCGGGGCCTATGGCTACACCTTC. The rearrangement joins TRBV15 to TRBJ1-2; the D gene is possibly TRBD1 (5 bases). The V gene lost 4 bases and the J gene lost 4 bases, with 10 bases spanning the gap. In germline, CDR1 is LNHNV, CDR2 YYDKDF (reference sequence). The CDR3 is 13 residues long.

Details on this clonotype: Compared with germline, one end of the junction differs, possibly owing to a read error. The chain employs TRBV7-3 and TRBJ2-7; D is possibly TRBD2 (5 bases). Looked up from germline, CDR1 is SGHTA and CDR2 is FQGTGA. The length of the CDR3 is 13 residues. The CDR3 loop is CASSLPGVDEQYF. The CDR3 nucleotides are TGCGCCAGCAGCCTCCCCGGGGTTGACGAGCAGTACTTC. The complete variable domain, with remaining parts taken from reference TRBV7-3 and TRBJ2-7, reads GAGVSQTPSNKVTEKGKYVELRCDPISGHTALYWYRQSLGQGPEFLIYFQGTGAADDSGLPNDRFFAVRPEGSVSTLKIQRTERGDSAVYLCASSLPGVDEQYFGPGTRLTVT.

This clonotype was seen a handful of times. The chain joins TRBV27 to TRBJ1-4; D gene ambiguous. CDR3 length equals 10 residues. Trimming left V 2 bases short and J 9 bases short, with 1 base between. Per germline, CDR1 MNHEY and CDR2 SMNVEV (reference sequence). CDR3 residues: CASSLQKLFF. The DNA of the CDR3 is TGTGCCAGCAGTTTACAAAAACTGTTTTTT.

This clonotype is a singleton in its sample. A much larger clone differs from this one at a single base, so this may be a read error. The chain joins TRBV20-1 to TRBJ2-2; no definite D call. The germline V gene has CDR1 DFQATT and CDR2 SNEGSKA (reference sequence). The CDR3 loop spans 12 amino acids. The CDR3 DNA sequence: TGCAGTGCTCGAAGGAACGCCGGGGAGCTGTTTTTT. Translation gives CSARRNAGELFF.

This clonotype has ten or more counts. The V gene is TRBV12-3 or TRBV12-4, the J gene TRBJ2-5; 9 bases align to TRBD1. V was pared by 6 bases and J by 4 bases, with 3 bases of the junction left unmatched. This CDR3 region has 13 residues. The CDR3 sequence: CASRGDRAETQYF. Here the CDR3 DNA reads TGTGCCAGCAGGGGGGACAGGGCAGAGACCCAGTACTTC.

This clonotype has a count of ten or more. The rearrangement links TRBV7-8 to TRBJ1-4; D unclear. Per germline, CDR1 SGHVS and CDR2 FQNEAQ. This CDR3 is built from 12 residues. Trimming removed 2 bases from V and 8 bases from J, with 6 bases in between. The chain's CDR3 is CASSLYTEKLFF. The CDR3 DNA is TGTGCCAGCAGCTTATATACCGAAAAACTGTTTTTT.